This T cell receptor beta chain was captured by sequencing in a study of identifying expanded T cells in peripheral blood. Findings and caveats of the study: Technical replicates showed roughly 1.2 changed clones; approximately 2 weeks roughly 15; four weeks 19.

A remark on this clone: Its antigen remains unknown.

Sequenced by immunoSEQ multiplex PCR; TCRdb stores in-frame clones only, minus some. The sample shows over 90,000 clones, around 89% of them seen only once. The J segment lost 5 bases and the V segment lost 4 bases, leaving 7 bases of the junction unmatched. Looked up from germline, CDR1 is MRHNA and CDR2 is SNTAGT. The CDR3 sequence is 15 residues long. Material for sequencing was blood. The origin of this receptor is a person aged 18-70 years in good health. The V call is TRBV6-4, the J call TRBJ2-5; 10 nucleotides match TRBD1. The CDR3 region has the DNA TGTGCCAGCAGTGCTCAGACAGGGGGCGGCGAGACCCAGTACTTC. Translation: CASSAQTGGGETQYF.